Listed below are T cell receptor beta chains from one sample, sequenced in a study of OX40 agonist ivuxolimab in advanced cancers. The data were produced by immunoSEQ multiplex PCR, yet TCRdb's version contains in-frame clones alone and is incomplete. The data hold approximately 74,000 clones, with 85% to 95% observed a single time. The input for sequencing was CD4+ or CD8+ T cells sorted from blood, taken in a trial of the OX40 agonist ivuxolimab. The receptor source for this set is an adult with an advanced solid tumor such as melanoma, head and neck, liver or kidney cancer. CDR3s leave out the opening cysteine and the closing phenylalanine or tryptophan. A clone size is listed for some rows: how often the clone was seen (once, few, many), or a class if it is expanded.

abundance	v_gene	j_gene	CDR3aa
.	TRBV7-3	TRBJ2-2	ASSPDVGRSVTGELF
.	TRBV5-1	TRBJ1-2	ASSLARANYGYT
.	TRBV5-5	TRBJ2-7	ASSLGTAEQY
.	TRBV29-1	TRBJ2-5	SVEEIQGRGRETQY
.	TRBV18	TRBJ2-5	ASSPLADQETQY
.	TRBV18	TRBJ2-2	ASSPQAGTGNTGELF
.	TRBV2	TRBJ2-3	ASSDSRDTQY
.	TRBV5-1	TRBJ1-2	ASSLIQTGDNYGYT
.	TRBV19	TRBJ1-1	ASSRGQMGNEAF
.	TRBV19	TRBJ2-6	ASRSDRGLVGANVLT
.	TRBV7-8	TRBJ2-7	ASSQGTGWY
.	TRBV19	TRBJ2-3	ASIPHPQSPRSDTQY
.	TRBV28	TRBJ2-2	ASQWLAGATGELF
.	TRBV11-2	TRBJ2-2	ASSLRASDPGELF
.	TRBV7-2	TRBJ1-6	ASSLSDGGLYNSPLH
once	TRBV10-2	TRBJ2-7	ASSESVAGGRDEQY
.	TRBV28	TRBJ1-2	ASRPGGNYGYT
.	TRBV7-9	TRBJ1-1	ASSYRDGNTEAF
.	TRBV11-2	TRBJ1-1	ALREMNTEAF
.	TRBV5-1	TRBJ2-5	ASSPTSGGAGETQY
.	TRBV18	TRBJ2-3	ASSPTGTTDTQY
.	TRBV5-1	TRBJ1-1	ASSDSSRAF
.	TRBV5-1	TRBJ1-3	ASSRDTSSGNTIY
.	TRBV7-2	TRBJ2-6	ASSPPGQAGANVLT
.	TRBV29-1	TRBJ2-5	SVKSGGGQETQY
.	TRBV5-6	TRBJ1-1	ASSDTGGRTEAF
.	TRBV9	.	ASSVAPGGLYEQY
few	TRBV19	TRBJ2-2	ASRTRQGANTGELF
.	TRBV27	TRBJ2-1	ASSFSSGINEQF
.	TRBV19	TRBJ1-5	ASSNLGTDNLYSNQPQH
.	TRBV5-1	TRBJ2-1	ASASGQGNRNEQF
.	TRBV10-1	TRBJ2-4	ASSDGPPNIQY
.	TRBV1	TRBJ2-5	TSSQKPLSGANQETQY
.	TRBV4-3	TRBJ2-5	ASSQDLARQETQY
.	TRBV6-1	TRBJ1-1	ASSETQDFAEAF
.	TRBV7-9	TRBJ2-7	ASSLAAATDEQY
.	TRBV18	TRBJ1-5	ASSPGIEVNQPQH
.	TRBV30	TRBJ2-5	AWSVQGQETQY
.	TRBV10-3	TRBJ2-3	AISGGQLSTDTQY
.	TRBV7-3	TRBJ1-3	ASSLSAGQNSGNTIY
.	TRBV30	TRBJ1-5	AWSVGQGAEPQH
.	TRBV19	TRBJ1-4	ASSPGHTNEKLF
once	TRBV7-2	TRBJ2-2	ASSWTSGRVSGELF
.	TRBV9	TRBJ2-7	ASSAHIAAASYEQY
once	TRBV18	TRBJ2-5	ASSPSGRQETQY
.	TRBV2	TRBJ1-2	ASSRNWDGGGYT
.	TRBV5-1	TRBJ1-2	ASSGGQGLSGYT
once	TRBV5-1	TRBJ2-2	ASSLNTGELF
once	TRBV27	TRBJ1-5	ASSPGTASNQPQH
.	TRBV11-2	TRBJ1-5	ASAQYSNQPQH
once	TRBV5-1	TRBJ1-2	ASSTDSTNYGYT
.	TRBV7-9	TRBJ1-1	ASSLQVGAF
.	TRBV5-4	TRBJ1-1	ASSLRTTNTEAF
once	TRBV19	TRBJ1-5	ASSIVGRAGDEPQH
.	TRBV30	TRBJ2-7	AWSKWTSAVEQY
.	TRBV7-2	TRBJ1-4	ASSLAPGGRTNEKLF
.	TRBV30	TRBJ1-5	AWSGGGSQPQH